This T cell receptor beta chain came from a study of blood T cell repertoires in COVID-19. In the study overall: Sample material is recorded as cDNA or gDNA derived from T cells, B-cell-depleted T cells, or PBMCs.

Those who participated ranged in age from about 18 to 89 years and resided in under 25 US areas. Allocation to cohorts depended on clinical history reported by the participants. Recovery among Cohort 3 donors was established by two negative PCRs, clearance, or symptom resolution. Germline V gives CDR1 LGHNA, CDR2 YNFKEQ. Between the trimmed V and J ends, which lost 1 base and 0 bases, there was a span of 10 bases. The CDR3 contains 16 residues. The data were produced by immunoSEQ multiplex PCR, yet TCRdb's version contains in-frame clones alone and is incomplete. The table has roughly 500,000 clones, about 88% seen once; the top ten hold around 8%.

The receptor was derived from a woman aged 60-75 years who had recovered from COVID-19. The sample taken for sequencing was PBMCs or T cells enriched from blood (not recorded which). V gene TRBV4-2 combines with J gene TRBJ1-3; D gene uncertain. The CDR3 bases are TGTGCCAGCAGCCAAGTAGTACAGATCTCTGGAAACACCATATATTTT. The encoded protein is CASSQVVQISGNTIYF.